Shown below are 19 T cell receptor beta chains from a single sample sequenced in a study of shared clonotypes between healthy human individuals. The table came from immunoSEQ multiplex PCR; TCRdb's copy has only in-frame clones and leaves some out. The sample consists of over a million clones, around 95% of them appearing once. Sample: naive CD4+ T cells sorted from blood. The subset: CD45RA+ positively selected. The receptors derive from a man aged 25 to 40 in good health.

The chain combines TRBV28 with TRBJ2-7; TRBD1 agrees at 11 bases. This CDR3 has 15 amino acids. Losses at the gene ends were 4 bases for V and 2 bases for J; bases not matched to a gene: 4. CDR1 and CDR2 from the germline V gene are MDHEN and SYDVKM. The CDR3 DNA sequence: TGTGCCAGCAGTTCCGGACAGGGGGCTCCCTACGAGCAGTACTTC. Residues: CASSSGQGAPYEQYF.

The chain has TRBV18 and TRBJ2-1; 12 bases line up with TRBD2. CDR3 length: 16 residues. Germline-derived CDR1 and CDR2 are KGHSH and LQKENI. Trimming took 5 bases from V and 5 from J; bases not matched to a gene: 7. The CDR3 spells CASSILAGGQDNEQFF. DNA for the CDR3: TGTGCCAGCTCAATACTAGCGGGAGGCCAAGACAATGAGCAGTTCTTC.

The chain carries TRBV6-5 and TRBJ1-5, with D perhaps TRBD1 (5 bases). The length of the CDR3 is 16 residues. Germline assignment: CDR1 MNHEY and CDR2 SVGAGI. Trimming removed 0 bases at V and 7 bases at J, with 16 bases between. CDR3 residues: CASSYSGPPLIQPQHF. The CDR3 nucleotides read TGTGCCAGCAGTTACTCGGGGCCACCGTTAATCCAGCCCCAGCATTTT.

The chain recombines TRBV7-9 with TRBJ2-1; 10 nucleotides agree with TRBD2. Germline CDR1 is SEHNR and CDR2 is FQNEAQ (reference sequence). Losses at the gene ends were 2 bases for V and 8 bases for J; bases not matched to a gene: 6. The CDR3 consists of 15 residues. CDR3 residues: CASSLLSGRAHEQFF. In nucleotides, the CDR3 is TGTGCCAGCAGCTTATTAAGCGGGAGGGCCCATGAGCAGTTCTTC.

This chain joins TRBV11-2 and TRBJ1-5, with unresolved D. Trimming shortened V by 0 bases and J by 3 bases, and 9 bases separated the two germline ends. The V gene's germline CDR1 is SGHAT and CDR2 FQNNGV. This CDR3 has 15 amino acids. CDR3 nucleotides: TGTGCCAGCAGCTTAGATTCCGGGATCAATCAGCCCCAGCATTTT. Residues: CASSLDSGINQPQHF.

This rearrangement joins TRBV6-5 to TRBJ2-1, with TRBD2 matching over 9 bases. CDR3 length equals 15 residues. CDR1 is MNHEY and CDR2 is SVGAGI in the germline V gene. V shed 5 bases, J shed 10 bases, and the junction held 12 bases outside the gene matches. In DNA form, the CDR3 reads TGTGCCAGCAGTAGCGGGACTAGCCCGGGCGTCGAGCAGTTCTTC. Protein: CASSSGTSPGVEQFF.

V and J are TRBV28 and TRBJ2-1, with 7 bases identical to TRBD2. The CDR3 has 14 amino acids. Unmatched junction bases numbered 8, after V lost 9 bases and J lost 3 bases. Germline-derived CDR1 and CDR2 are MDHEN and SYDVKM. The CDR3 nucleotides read TGTGCCAGTTGTCCGGGGGGTCTCTACAATGAGCAGTTCTTC. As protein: CASCPGGLYNEQFF. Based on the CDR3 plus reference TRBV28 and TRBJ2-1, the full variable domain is DVKVTQSSRYLVKRTGEKVFLECVQDMDHENMFWYRQDPGLGLRLIYFSYDVKMKEKGDIPEGYSVSREKKERFSLILESASTNQTSMYLCASCPGGLYNEQFFGPGTRLTVL.

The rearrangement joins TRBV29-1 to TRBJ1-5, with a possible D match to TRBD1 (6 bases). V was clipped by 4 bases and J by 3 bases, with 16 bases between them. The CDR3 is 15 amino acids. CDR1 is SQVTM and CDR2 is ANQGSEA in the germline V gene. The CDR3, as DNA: TGCAGCGTTGGTGGGGGGCCGTCAGTCAATCAGCCCCAGCATTTT. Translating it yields CSVGGGPSVNQPQHF.

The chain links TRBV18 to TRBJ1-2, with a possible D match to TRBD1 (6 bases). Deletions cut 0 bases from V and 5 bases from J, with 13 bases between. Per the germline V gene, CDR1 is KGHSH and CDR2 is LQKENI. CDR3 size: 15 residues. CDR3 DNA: TGTGCCAGCTCACCACCGACAGGTCCCCTTTATGGCTACACCTTC. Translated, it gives CASSPPTGPLYGYTF.

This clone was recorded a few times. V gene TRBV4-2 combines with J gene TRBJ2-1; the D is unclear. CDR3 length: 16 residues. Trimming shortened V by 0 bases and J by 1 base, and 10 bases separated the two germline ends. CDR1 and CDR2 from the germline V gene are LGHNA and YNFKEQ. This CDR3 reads CASSQERTQSYNEQFF. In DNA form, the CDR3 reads TGTGCCAGCAGCCAAGAACGTACCCAGTCCTACAATGAGCAGTTCTTC.

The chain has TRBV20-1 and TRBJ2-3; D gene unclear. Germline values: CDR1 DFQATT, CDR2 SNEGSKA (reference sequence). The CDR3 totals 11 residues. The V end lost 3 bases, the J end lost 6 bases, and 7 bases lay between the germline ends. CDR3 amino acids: CSASDSDTQYF. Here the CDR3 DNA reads TGCAGTGCTAGCGACTCGGATACGCAGTATTTT.

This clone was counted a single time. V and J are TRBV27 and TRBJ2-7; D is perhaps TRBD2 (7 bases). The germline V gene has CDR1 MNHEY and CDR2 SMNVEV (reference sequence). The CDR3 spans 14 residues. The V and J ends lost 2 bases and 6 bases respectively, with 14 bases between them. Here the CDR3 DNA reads TGTGCCAGCAGTTTAAGGGTGGGAGGGGGCGAGCAGTACTTC. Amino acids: CASSLRVGGGEQYF.

CDR3 DNA: TGTGCCAGCAGCTCCCCTAGGGGTAGCGGGATCGAGCAGTACTTC. Amino acids: CASSSPRGSGIEQYF. The rearrangement links TRBV28 to TRBJ2-7; 8 bases are a match to TRBD2. CDR3 length: 15 residues. V shed 6 bases and J 6 bases; nucleotides not matched to a gene: 13. The germline gives CDR1 MDHEN, CDR2 SYDVKM.

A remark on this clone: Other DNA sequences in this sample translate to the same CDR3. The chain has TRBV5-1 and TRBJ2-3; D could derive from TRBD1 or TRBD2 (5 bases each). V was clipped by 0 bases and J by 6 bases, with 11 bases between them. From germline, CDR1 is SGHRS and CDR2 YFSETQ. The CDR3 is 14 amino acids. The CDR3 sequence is CASSLGQGVDTQYF. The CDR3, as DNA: TGCGCCAGCAGCTTGGGGCAGGGAGTTGATACGCAGTATTTT.

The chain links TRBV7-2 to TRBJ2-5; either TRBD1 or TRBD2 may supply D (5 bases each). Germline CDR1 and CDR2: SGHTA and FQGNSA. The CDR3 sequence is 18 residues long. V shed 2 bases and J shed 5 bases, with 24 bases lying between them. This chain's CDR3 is CASSLPWDVPGLKETQYF. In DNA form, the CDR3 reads TGTGCCAGCAGCTTACCCTGGGACGTCCCCGGATTGAAGGAGACCCAGTACTTC.

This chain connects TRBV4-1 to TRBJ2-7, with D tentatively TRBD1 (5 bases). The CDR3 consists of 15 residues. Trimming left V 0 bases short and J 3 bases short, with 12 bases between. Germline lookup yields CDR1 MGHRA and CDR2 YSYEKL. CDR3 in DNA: TGCGCCAGCAGCCAAGAAGATACAGGTATCTACGAGCAGTACTTC. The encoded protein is CASSQEDTGIYEQYF.

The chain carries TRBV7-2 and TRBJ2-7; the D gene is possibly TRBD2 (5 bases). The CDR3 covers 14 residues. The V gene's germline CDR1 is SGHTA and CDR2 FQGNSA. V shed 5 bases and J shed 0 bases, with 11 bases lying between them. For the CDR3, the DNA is TGTGCCAGCAGCCAAGACTATAGCTCCTACGAGCAGTACTTC. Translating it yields CASSQDYSSYEQYF.

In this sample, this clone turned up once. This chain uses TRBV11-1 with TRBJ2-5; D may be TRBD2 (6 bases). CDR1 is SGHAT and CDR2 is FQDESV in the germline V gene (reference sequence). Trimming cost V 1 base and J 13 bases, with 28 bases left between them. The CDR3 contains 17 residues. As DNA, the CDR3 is TGTGCCAGCAGCTTAGTCTGCGGGACGATTGGCCCGGCATGTTGGTACTTC. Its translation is CASSLVCGTIGPACWYF. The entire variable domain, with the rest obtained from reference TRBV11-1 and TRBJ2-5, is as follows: EAEVAQSPRYKITEKSQAVAFWCDPISGHATLYWYRQILGQGPELLVQFQDESVVDDSQLPKDRFSAERLKGVDSTLKIQPAELGDSAMYLCASSLVCGTIGPACWYFGPGTRLLVL.

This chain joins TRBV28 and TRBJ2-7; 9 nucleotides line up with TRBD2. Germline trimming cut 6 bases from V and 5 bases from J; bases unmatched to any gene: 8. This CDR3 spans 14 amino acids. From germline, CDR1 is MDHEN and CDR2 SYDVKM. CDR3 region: CASSPGTSNDEQYF. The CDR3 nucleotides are TGTGCCAGCAGCCCCGGGACTAGCAACGACGAGCAGTACTTC.